This TCR beta chain is from a study of Graves' ophthalmopathy and Graves' hyperthyroidism. As the template, RNA transcripts were used to amplify TCR beta CDR3 regions. Amplification began with first-round RT-PCR using HTBI primers, then second-round multiplex PCR was performed. MiXCR, run by TCRdb on the multiplex PCR reads, gives a single entry per CDR3 protein. The table has around 600,000 distinct CDR3 sequences, 35% to 45% seen once. In the case of this clonotype: It may be a read error: a sequence one base away is much more abundant.

The CDR3 consists of 15 residues. The germline CDR1 and CDR2 sequences are ENHRY and SYGVKD. Trimming pared 5 bases from V and 1 base from J, leaving 9 bases between. Sequenced: peripheral blood. This clonotype was obtained from an adult man with Graves' ophthalmopathy. The chain couples TRBV10-3 to TRBJ2-6; D unclear. CDR3 region: CAISYSQSGANVLTF. CDR3 DNA sequence: TGTGCCATCAGTTACTCTCAGTCTGGGGCCAACGTCCTGACTTTC.